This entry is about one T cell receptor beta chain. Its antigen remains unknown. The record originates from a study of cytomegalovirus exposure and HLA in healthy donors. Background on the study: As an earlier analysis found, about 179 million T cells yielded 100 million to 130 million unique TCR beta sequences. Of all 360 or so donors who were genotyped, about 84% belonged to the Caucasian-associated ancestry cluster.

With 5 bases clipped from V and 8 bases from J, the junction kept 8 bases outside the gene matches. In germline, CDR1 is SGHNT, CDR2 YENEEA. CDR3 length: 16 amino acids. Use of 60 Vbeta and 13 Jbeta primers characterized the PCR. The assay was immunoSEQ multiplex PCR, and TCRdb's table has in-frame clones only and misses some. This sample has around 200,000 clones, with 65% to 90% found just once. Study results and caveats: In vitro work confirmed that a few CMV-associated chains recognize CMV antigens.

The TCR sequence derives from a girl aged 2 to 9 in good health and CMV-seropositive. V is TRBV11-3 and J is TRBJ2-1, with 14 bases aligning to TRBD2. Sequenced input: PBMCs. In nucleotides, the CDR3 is TGTGCCAGCAGCGGGGGACTAGCGGGAGTGGATTATGAGCAGTTCTTC. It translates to CASSGGLAGVDYEQFF. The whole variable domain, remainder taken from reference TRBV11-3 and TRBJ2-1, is EAGVVQSPRYKIIEKKQPVAFWCNPISGHNTLYWYLQNLGQGPELLIRYENEEAVDDSQLPKDRFSAERLKGVDSTLKIQPAELGDSAVYLCASSGGLAGVDYEQFFGPGTRLTVL.